This is a list of T cell receptor beta chains from one sample in a study of naive and memory T cell subsets. TCRdb fed the 5' RACE reads into MiXCR, producing one record per CDR3 protein. Of approximately 32,000 distinct CDR3 sequences in the sample, over 15% were seen once. Receptors were obtained from a female donor in good health. The CDR3 runs from the conserved cysteine through the conserved F or W. The D gene is left open where the match is weak. Expanded clones get a size class; other rows say once, few or many, or leave the size out.

TRBV6-6	TRBJ2-7	many	TRBD1	CASSNPGQGLRYEQYF	TGTGCCAGCAGTAACCCCGGACAGGGTTTACGCTACGAGCAGTACTTC
TRBV6-5	TRBJ1-2	many	TRBD1	CASRRTGSYYGYTF	TGTGCCAGCAGGAGGACAGGTTCATACTATGGCTACACCTTC
TRBV5-1	TRBJ2-1	many	NA	CASRSNWEQFF	TGCGCCAGCAGATCCAATTGGGAGCAGTTCTTC
TRBV20-1	TRBJ2-3	many	NA	CSARGELSRGGFTDTQYF	TGCAGTGCTAGAGGGGAACTCTCGAGGGGGGGGTTCACAGATACGCAGTATTTT
TRBV2	TRBJ2-5	many	NA	CASSEGPFGETQYF	TGTGCCAGCAGTGAAGGACCGTTCGGAGAGACCCAGTACTTC
TRBV4-2	TRBJ2-3	NA	NA	CASSHNRDVTDTQYF	TGTGCCAGCAGCCACAACAGGGACGTCACAGATACGCAGTATTTT
TRBV12-5	TRBJ2-2	NA	NA	CASANTGELFF	TGTGCTAGCGCTAACACCGGGGAGCTGTTTTTT
TRBV29-1	TRBJ1-1	many	NA	CSVQQVGAEAFF	TGCAGCGTCCAACAGGTAGGGGCTGAAGCTTTCTTT
TRBV11-2	TRBJ2-6	many	TRBD2	CASSLVAGGKTSGANVLTF	TGTGCCAGCAGCTTAGTCGCGGGGGGCAAAACCTCTGGGGCCAACGTCCTGACTTTC
TRBV20-1	TRBJ1-1	many	TRBD1	CSARSGQALRGAEAFF	TGCAGTGCTAGATCGGGACAGGCACTCCGCGGGGCTGAAGCTTTCTTT
TRBV11-2	TRBJ1-1	many	NA	CASSFAVGKNTEAFF	TGTGCCAGCAGCTTCGCCGTGGGCAAGAACACTGAAGCTTTCTTT
TRBV6-1	TRBJ2-6	few	NA	CASRPQHSGANVLTF	TGTGCCAGCAGGCCCCAACACTCTGGGGCCAACGTCCTGACTTTC
TRBV10-3	TRBJ2-7	NA	NA	CAISVSSKGGLEQYF	TGTGCCATCAGTGTTTCCTCAAAGGGGGGGCTCGAGCAGTACTTC
TRBV20-1	TRBJ2-7	many	NA	CSAQDRGPSSYEQYF	TGCAGTGCCCAAGACCGCGGACCGAGCTCCTACGAGCAGTACTTC
TRBV29-1	TRBJ2-7	NA	NA	CSVEPDRYYEQYF	TGCAGCGTTGAACCCGACAGGTACTACGAGCAGTACTTC
TRBV7-2	TRBJ2-1	many	NA	CASSPLEEQFF	TGTGCCAGCAGCCCACTCGAGGAGCAGTTCTTC
TRBV10-3	TRBJ1-3	few	NA	CAISTTGYEPIYF	TGTGCCATCAGTACAACAGGGTATGAGCCCATATATTTT
TRBV19	TRBJ2-5	few	TRBD1	CASSNRDHNPGQRKETQYF	TGTGCCAGTAGTAACAGAGACCATAACCCGGGACAGAGAAAAGAGACCCAGTACTTC
TRBV7-2	TRBJ1-6	few	NA	CASSFSWTVNSPLHF	TGTGCCAGCAGCTTTTCCTGGACAGTGAATTCACCCCTCCACTTT
TRBV29-1	TRBJ1-2	many	NA	CSVEGTDHGDTF	TGCAGCGTTGAAGGGACGGACCATGGCGACACCTTC
TRBV6-5	TRBJ2-7	medium-sized	NA	CASSARSEQYF	TGTGCCAGCAGTGCTCGATCCGAGCAGTACTTC
TRBV7-9	TRBJ2-1	many	NA	CASSLIVGPYNEQFF	TGTGCCAGCAGCTTAATCGTGGGGCCCTACAATGAGCAGTTCTTC